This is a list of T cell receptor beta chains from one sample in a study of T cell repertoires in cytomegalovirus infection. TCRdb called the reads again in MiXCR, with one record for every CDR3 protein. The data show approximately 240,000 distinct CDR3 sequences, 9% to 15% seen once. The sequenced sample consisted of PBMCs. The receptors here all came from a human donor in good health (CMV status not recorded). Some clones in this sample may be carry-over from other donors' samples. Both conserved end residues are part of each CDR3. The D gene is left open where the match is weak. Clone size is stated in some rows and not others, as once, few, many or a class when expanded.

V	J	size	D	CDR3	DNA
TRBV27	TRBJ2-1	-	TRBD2	CASSWVAGGLDKNEQFF	TGTGCCAGCAGTTGGGTCGCGGGAGGGCTGGACAAAAATGAGCAGTTCTTC
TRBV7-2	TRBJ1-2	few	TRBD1	CASSADRGSGIYGYTF	TGTGCCAGCAGCGCGGACAGGGGGTCTGGTATCTATGGCTACACCTTC
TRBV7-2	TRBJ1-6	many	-	CASSSDSPLHF	TGTGCCAGCAGCTCAGATTCACCCCTCCACTTT
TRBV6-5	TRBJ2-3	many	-	CASSYSGILTDTQYF	TGTGCCAGCAGTTACTCAGGCATCCTCACAGATACGCAGTATTTT
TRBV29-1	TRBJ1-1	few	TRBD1	CSVHHRGGTEAFF	TGCAGCGTTCATCACAGGGGCGGCACTGAAGCTTTCTTT
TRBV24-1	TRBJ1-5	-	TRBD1	CATSASYGQGVQPQHF	TGTGCCACCAGTGCTTCATACGGACAGGGTGTTCAGCCCCAGCATTTT
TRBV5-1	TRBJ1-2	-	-	CASSRGTVNYGYTF	TGCGCCAGCAGCCGTGGGACGGTAAACTATGGCTACACCTTC
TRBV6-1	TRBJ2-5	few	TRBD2	CASSWGASGGAEETQYF	TGTGCCAGCAGTTGGGGGGCTAGCGGGGGGGCCGAAGAGACCCAGTACTTC
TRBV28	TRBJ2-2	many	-	CASSPQASGELFF	TGTGCCAGCAGTCCACAGGCGTCCGGGGAGCTGTTTTTT
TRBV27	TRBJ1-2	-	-	CASSQRDFYGYTF	TGTGCCAGCAGCCAAAGGGACTTTTATGGCTACACCTTC
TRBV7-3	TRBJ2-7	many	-	CASSSRGGSYEQYF	TGTGCCAGCAGCTCCAGAGGGGGAAGCTACGAGCAGTACTTC
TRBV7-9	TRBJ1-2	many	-	CASSSRQSNYGYTF	TGTGCCAGCAGCTCACGACAGAGCAACTATGGCTACACCTTC
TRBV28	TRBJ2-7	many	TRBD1	CASRGQVYEQYF	TGTGCCAGCAGGGGACAGGTGTACGAGCAGTACTTC
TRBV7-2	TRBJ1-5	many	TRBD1	CASSSGTGGNQPQHF	TGTGCCAGCAGCTCTGGGACAGGGGGCAATCAGCCCCAGCATTTT
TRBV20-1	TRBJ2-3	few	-	CSAETGGQSTDTQYF	TGCAGTGCCGAAACGGGGGGACAGAGCACAGATACGCAGTATTTT
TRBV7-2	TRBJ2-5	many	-	CASSLGPWGETQYF	TGTGCCAGCAGCTTAGGCCCCTGGGGGGAGACCCAGTACTTC
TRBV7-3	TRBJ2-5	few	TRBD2	CASSPKRGGLETQYF	TGTGCCAGCAGCCCTAAGCGGGGGGGCTTAGAGACCCAGTACTTC
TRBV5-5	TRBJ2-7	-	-	CASSRGGTSSYEQYF	TGTGCCAGCAGCCGTGGGGGGACAAGCTCCTACGAGCAGTACTTC
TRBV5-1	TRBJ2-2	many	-	CASSRGAENTGELFF	TGCGCCAGCAGCCGAGGGGCGGAGAACACCGGGGAGCTGTTTTTT
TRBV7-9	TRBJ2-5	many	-	CASSPWDPALGETQYF	TGTGCCAGCAGCCCATGGGACCCGGCATTGGGAGAGACCCAGTACTTC
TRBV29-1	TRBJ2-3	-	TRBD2	CSGGTSGEITDTQYF	TGCAGCGGCGGGACTAGCGGTGAGATCACAGATACGCAGTATTTT
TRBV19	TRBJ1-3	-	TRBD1	CASIWTGGNTIYF	TGTGCCAGTATCTGGACAGGGGGAAACACCATATATTTT
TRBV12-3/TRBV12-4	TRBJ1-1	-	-	CASSRIGTEAFF	TGTGCCAGCAGTCGTATAGGCACTGAAGCTTTCTTT
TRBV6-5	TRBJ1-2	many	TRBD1	CASSYSKGQGYGYTF	TGTGCCAGCAGTTACTCGAAGGGACAGGGCTATGGCTACACCTTC
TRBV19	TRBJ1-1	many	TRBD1	CASSINPDRINTEAFF	TGTGCCAGTAGTATCAACCCGGACAGGATAAACACTGAAGCTTTCTTT
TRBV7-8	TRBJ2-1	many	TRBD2	CASSLTSGRYNEQFF	TGTGCCAGCAGCTTAACTAGCGGGAGGTACAATGAGCAGTTCTTC
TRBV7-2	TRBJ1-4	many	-	CASSPIFATNEKLFF	TGTGCCAGCAGCCCAATATTTGCAACTAATGAAAAACTGTTTTTT
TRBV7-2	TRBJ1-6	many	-	CASSLVWAESPLHF	TGTGCCAGCAGCTTAGTATGGGCGGAATCACCCCTCCACTTT
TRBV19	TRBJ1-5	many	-	CASSIRGQPQHF	TGTGCCAGTAGTATACGGGGGCAGCCCCAGCATTTT
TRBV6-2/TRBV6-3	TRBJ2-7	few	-	CASSSWGYEQYF	TGTGCCAGCAGCTCCTGGGGCTACGAGCAGTACTTC
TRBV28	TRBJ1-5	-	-	CASSKTGGSHQPQHF	TGTGCCAGCAGTAAAACGGGGGGCAGTCATCAGCCCCAGCATTTT
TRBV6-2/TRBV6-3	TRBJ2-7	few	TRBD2	CASSSGTSGRSYEQYF	TGTGCCAGCAGCTCCGGGACTAGCGGGAGGTCCTACGAGCAGTACTTC
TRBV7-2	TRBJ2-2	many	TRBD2	CASSPLTSPGELFF	TGTGCCAGCAGCCCTTTGACTAGCCCCGGGGAGCTGTTTTTT
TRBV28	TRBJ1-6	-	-	CASTKGAYNSPLHF	TGTGCCAGCACCAAGGGGGCCTATAATTCACCCCTCCACTTT
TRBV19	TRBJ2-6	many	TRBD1	CASSTGTGTGANVLTF	TGTGCCAGTAGTACCGGGACAGGGACTGGGGCCAACGTCCTGACTTTC
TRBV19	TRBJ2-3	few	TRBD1	CASSIADRVGDTQYF	TGTGCCAGTAGTATCGCCGACAGGGTAGGGGATACGCAGTATTTT
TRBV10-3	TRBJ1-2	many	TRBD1	CAISGDRVGSDGYTF	TGTGCCATCAGTGGCGACAGGGTCGGTAGCGATGGCTACACCTTC
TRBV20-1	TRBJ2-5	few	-	CSAGRTGRETQYF	TGCAGTGCTGGAAGGACTGGCCGGGAGACCCAGTACTTC